The following is a T cell receptor (beta chain) sequence with its context. TCRdb's copy holds only in-frame clones and misses some; the assay was immunoSEQ multiplex PCR. Of just over 2,000,000 clones in the sample, 95% are singletons; the top ten hold approximately 0.13%. This record comes from a study of shared clonotypes between healthy human individuals. CDR1 and CDR2 (germline): SGHTA, FQGNSA. V was cut by 4 bases and J by 6 bases, with 10 bases left in between. The CDR3 is 12 residues long. The chain is built from TRBV7-2 and TRBJ2-7; no firm D call. The origin of this receptor is a man younger than 35 in good health. Sample: naive CD4+ T cells sorted from blood. Subset in this sample: CD45RA+ positively selected. The CDR3 region is CASSSQAPEQYF. The CDR3, as DNA: TGTGCCAGCAGCTCCCAGGCGCCCGAGCAGTACTTC.